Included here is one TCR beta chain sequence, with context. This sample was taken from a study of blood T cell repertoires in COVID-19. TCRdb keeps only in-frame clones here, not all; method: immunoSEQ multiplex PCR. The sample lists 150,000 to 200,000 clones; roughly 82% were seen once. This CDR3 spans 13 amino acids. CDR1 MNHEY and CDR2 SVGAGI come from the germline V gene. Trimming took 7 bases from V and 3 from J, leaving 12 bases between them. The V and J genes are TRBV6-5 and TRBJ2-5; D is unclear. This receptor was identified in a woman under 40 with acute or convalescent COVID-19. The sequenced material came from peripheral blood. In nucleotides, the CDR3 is TGTGCCAGCAACATCGGGTCAAAAGAGACCCAGTACTTC. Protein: CASNIGSKETQYF.